This entry lists 29 T cell receptor beta chains sequenced from one sample in a study of control samples from healthy donors and cancer patients. Generated by immunoSEQ multiplex PCR, the TCRdb table keeps only in-frame clones and is missing some. The sample holds 75,000 to 95,000 clones, more than 70% seen once. The specimen was blood. All receptors come from a woman between 45 and 65 years old in good health.

This chain links TRBV5-4 with TRBJ1-2; D is unclear. Germline V gene sequence: CDR1 SGHNT, CDR2 YYREEE (reference sequence). The CDR3 loop spans 13 amino acids. V was pared by 2 bases and J by 7 bases, with 12 bases between. For the CDR3, the DNA is TGTGCCAGCAGCTTAGTGTCGGCTGGTGGCTACACCTTC. Translation gives CASSLVSAGGYTF.

The rearrangement uses TRBV30 and TRBJ2-7; 8 bases line up with TRBD1. From germline, CDR1 is GTSNPN and CDR2 SVGIG (reference sequence). There are 13 residues in the CDR3. With 0 bases clipped from V and 5 bases from J, the junction kept 3 bases outside the gene matches. The chain's CDR3 is CAWSVVQGDEQYF. As DNA, the CDR3 is TGTGCCTGGAGTGTAGTACAGGGGGACGAGCAGTACTTC.

This clone is a singleton in its sample. The gene calls are TRBV5-6 and TRBJ2-6; possibly TRBD1 for D (9 bases). In germline, CDR1 is SGHDT, CDR2 YYEEEE. With 4 bases removed from V and 4 bases from J, the gap between germline ends came to 15 bases. The length of the CDR3 is 16 residues. CDR3 DNA sequence: TGTGCCAGCAGCGGGACAGGGACTAGGGGGGCCAACGTCCTGACTTTC. As protein: CASSGTGTRGANVLTF.

The V call is TRBV11-3, the J call TRBJ2-3, with D perhaps being TRBD1 or TRBD2 (5 bases each). CDR1 and CDR2 (germline): SGHNT, YENEEA. Trimming left V 0 bases short and J 8 bases short, with 12 bases between. The CDR3 is 14 amino acids. The DNA for the CDR3 is TGTGCCAGCAGCTTAGAGTCGGGACGAGGTACGCAGTATTTT. It specifies CASSLESGRGTQYF.

This clone was counted once. The V gene is TRBV3-1 (or the pseudogene TRBV3-2), the J gene TRBJ1-1, with D possibly TRBD1 on 5 matching bases. The V end was cut by 4 bases, the J end by 5 bases, with 20 bases between. CDR3 length: 16 residues. CDR1 is LGHDT and CDR2 is YNNKEL in the germline V gene (reference sequence). The CDR3 spells CASSRPQSRGRTEAFF. DNA of the CDR3: TGTGCCAGCAGCCGCCCTCAGTCGAGGGGCAGGACTGAAGCTTTCTTT.

V usage is TRBV10-2 and J usage is TRBJ1-1; TRBD1 matches at 7 bases. V dropped 4 bases and J dropped 4; count of bases not matched to a gene: 12. This CDR3 has 16 amino acids. Germline V gives CDR1 WSHSY, CDR2 SAAADI. In DNA, the CDR3 is TGCGCCAGCAGTGGAACGACAGGGACTTCATTCACTGAAGCTTTCTTT. This translates into CASSGTTGTSFTEAFF.

The V gene is TRBV2, the J gene TRBJ2-3; possibly TRBD1 for D (5 bases). The CDR3 runs 15 residues. V lost 1 base, J lost 2 bases, and 10 bases lay in between. Germline lookup yields CDR1 SNHLY and CDR2 FYNNEI. CDR3 coding DNA: TGTGCCAGCAGTGAAGAGGGCAGGGTCACAGATACGCAGTATTTT. It is translated as CASSEEGRVTDTQYF.

J is TRBJ2-7 and V is TRBV5-1, with TRBD1 matching 11 bases. Germline-derived CDR1 and CDR2 are SGHRS and YFSETQ. CDR3 length: 15 amino acids. Unmatched junction bases numbered 4, after V lost 0 bases and J lost 5 bases. The CDR3 DNA reads TGCGCCAGCAGCTTGGTGGGACAGGGGGGCCACGAGCAGTACTTC. It translates to CASSLVGQGGHEQYF.

The V gene is TRBV2, the J gene TRBJ1-4; D unresolved. Between the trimmed V and J ends, which lost 5 bases and 2 bases, there was a span of 9 bases. The CDR3 has 14 amino acids. The germline CDR1 and CDR2 sequences are SNHLY and FYNNEI. CDR3 loop: CASSQEVTNEKLFF. In DNA, the CDR3 is TGTGCCAGCAGTCAAGAGGTGACTAATGAAAAACTGTTTTTT.

The V gene is TRBV19, the J gene TRBJ2-6; D is uncertain. Between the trimmed V and J ends, which lost 4 bases and 0 bases, there was a span of 13 bases. Germline assignment: CDR1 LNHDA and CDR2 SQIVND (reference sequence). CDR3 length equals 17 residues. The CDR3 loop is CASSTSDGTSGANVLTF. The CDR3 DNA follows: TGTGCCAGTAGTACATCGGACGGCACCTCTGGGGCCAACGTCCTGACTTTC.

The chain employs TRBV7-9 and TRBJ2-3; 10 nucleotides agree with TRBD2. Germline CDR1 reads SEHNR; CDR2 reads FQNEAQ (reference sequence). The CDR3 runs to 14 residues. V shed 4 bases, J shed 7 bases, and the junction held 5 bases outside the gene matches. In DNA form, the CDR3 reads TGTGCCAGCAGCTCCGGGACTAGCGTTTATACGCAGTATTTT. Translation: CASSSGTSVYTQYF.

The chain recombines TRBV5-4 with TRBJ1-2; D remains ambiguous. V lost 4 bases to trimming and J lost 5 bases, with 12 bases between them. CDR1 is SGHNT and CDR2 is YYREEE in the germline V gene (reference sequence). The CDR3 is 13 residues long. CDR3 amino acids: CASSGGGRYGYTF. CDR3 DNA: TGTGCCAGCAGCGGCGGCGGTAGATATGGCTACACCTTC.

This chain uses TRBV7-6 with TRBJ1-4, with D possibly TRBD1 on 5 matching bases. Trimming pared 4 bases from V and 7 bases from J, leaving 10 bases between. There are 13 residues in the CDR3. CDR1 is SGHVS and CDR2 is FNYEAQ in the germline V gene. This chain's CDR3 is CASSSAQGEKLFF. The CDR3 region has the DNA TGTGCCAGCAGCTCAGCCCAGGGTGAAAAACTGTTTTTT.

The chain couples TRBV25-1 to TRBJ1-2; D might be TRBD1 (5 bases). The CDR3 length is 11 residues. Germline values: CDR1 MGHDK, CDR2 SYGVNS. V was clipped by 6 bases and J by 5 bases, with 7 bases between them. Here the CDR3 DNA reads TGTGCCAGCAGGAGGACATATGGCTACACCTTC. This translates into CASRRTYGYTF.

The chain carries TRBV19 and TRBJ2-3, with D perhaps TRBD1 (6 bases). Looked up from germline, CDR1 is LNHDA and CDR2 is SQIVND (reference sequence). The CDR3 sequence is 11 residues long. V was cut by 6 bases and J by 8 bases, with 9 bases left in between. The CDR3, as DNA: TGTGCCAGTAGCCAGGGGCCTACGCAGTATTTT. It is translated as CASSQGPTQYF. Together with reference TRBV19 and TRBJ2-3, the CDR3 gives the full variable domain: DGGITQSPKYLFRKEGQNVTLSCEQNLNHDAMYWYRQDPGQGLRLIYYSQIVNDFQKGDIAEGYSVSREKKESFPLTVTSAQKNPTAFYLCASSQGPTQYFGPGTRLTVL.

The rearrangement links TRBV10-2 to TRBJ2-1, with 10 bases matching TRBD2. CDR3 length: 14 residues. V shed 6 bases, J shed 5 bases, and the junction held 4 bases outside the gene matches. CDR1 and CDR2 from the germline V gene are WSHSY and SAAADI. The CDR3 sequence: CASRLAGVHNEQFF. In nucleotides, the CDR3 is TGCGCCAGCAGGCTAGCGGGGGTACACAATGAGCAGTTCTTC.

J is TRBJ2-1 and V is TRBV30; perhaps TRBD2 as D (7 bases). The V end was cut by 4 bases, the J end by 0 bases, with 16 bases between. CDR1 is GTSNPN, CDR2 SVGIG, per germline (reference sequence). The CDR3 spans 16 residues. CDR3 DNA sequence: TGTGCCTGGAACGGCGGGGGCCGTAGCTCCTACAATGAGCAGTTCTTC. Its protein is CAWNGGGRSSYNEQFF.

V is TRBV15 and J is TRBJ1-1, with a tentative D call TRBD1 (5 bases). The CDR3 loop spans 13 amino acids. In germline, CDR1 is LNHNV, CDR2 YYDKDF (reference sequence). V gave up 6 bases and J gave up 2 bases, with 10 bases separating them. The DNA for the CDR3 is TGTGCCACCAGTATACAGGTAAACACTGAAGCTTTCTTT. Translating it yields CATSIQVNTEAFF.

This chain uses TRBV6-6 with TRBJ2-2, with D possibly being TRBD2 (5 bases). Trimming cost V 7 bases and J 1 base, with 16 bases left between them. Per germline, CDR1 MNHNY and CDR2 SVGAGI (reference sequence). This CDR3 has 16 amino acids. This chain's CDR3 is CASNSGGWENTGELFF. CDR3 DNA sequence: TGTGCCAGCAACTCTGGCGGGTGGGAGAACACCGGGGAGCTGTTTTTT.

This clone was found a few times. V gene TRBV5-8 combines with J gene TRBJ2-3, with a possible D match to TRBD1 (5 bases). The length of the CDR3 is 14 residues. The germline V gene has CDR1 SGHTS and CDR2 YDEGEE. V lost 0 bases, J lost 5 bases, and 10 bases lay in between. This CDR3 is CASSLEGSIDTQYF. The CDR3 region has the DNA TGTGCCAGCAGCTTGGAGGGGTCGATAGATACGCAGTATTTT.

The V call is TRBV6-5, the J call TRBJ1-1; D remains unclear. V was pared by 8 bases and J by 3 bases, with 10 bases between. Per germline, CDR1 MNHEY and CDR2 SVGAGI. The CDR3 totals 12 residues. CDR3 sequence: CASLKVDTEAFF. In nucleotides, the CDR3 is TGTGCCAGCTTAAAAGTCGACACTGAAGCTTTCTTT.

This chain joins TRBV6-1 and TRBJ1-2, with no clear D. Germline CDR1 and CDR2: MNHNS and SASEGT. This CDR3 has 15 residues. Trimming took 2 bases from V and 2 from J, leaving 12 bases between them. The CDR3 here is CASSEINLSNYGYTF. CDR3 coding DNA: TGTGCCAGCAGTGAAATCAACCTATCCAACTATGGCTACACCTTC.

The chain links TRBV19 to TRBJ1-4; D uncertain. V lost 5 bases and J 0 bases, leaving 7 bases between the germline ends. The CDR3 consists of 14 residues. In germline, CDR1 is LNHDA, CDR2 SQIVND (reference sequence). The CDR3 loop is CASSYDATNEKLFF. The CDR3 DNA reads as TGTGCCAGTAGTTACGACGCAACTAATGAAAAACTGTTTTTT.

V gene TRBV3-1 (or the pseudogene TRBV3-2) combines with J gene TRBJ1-1, with TRBD1 identical over 8 bases. The CDR3 loop spans 15 amino acids. Germline V gene sequence: CDR1 LGHDT, CDR2 YNNKEL (reference sequence). V lost 2 bases and J lost 7; bases outside the gene matches: 9. The CDR3 spells CASSQSLGTGLEAFF. The CDR3 DNA sequence: TGTGCCAGCAGCCAAAGCCTCGGGACAGGTCTTGAAGCTTTCTTT.

The chain carries TRBV2 and TRBJ1-5, with D unresolved. There are 13 residues in the CDR3. Between the trimmed V and J ends, which lost 2 bases and 3 bases, there was a span of 5 bases. Germline CDR1 and CDR2: SNHLY and FYNNEI. The DNA of the CDR3 is TGTGCCAGCAGTGAATCCTACAATCAGCCCCAGCATTTT. The encoded protein is CASSESYNQPQHF.

This clone was observed once. The chain combines TRBV9 with TRBJ2-5; 7 bases fit TRBD2. After removal of 4 bases from V and 5 bases from J, the junction contained 11 bases not matched to a gene. Germline V gives CDR1 SGDLS, CDR2 YYNGEE. CDR3 length: 15 residues. CDR3 protein: CASSPLEGGLETQYF. Written as DNA, the CDR3 is TGTGCCAGCAGCCCCCTCGAGGGAGGGCTGGAGACCCAGTACTTC. The complete variable domain, with remaining parts taken from reference TRBV9 and TRBJ2-5, reads DSGVTQTPKHLITATGQRVTLRCSPRSGDLSVYWYQQSLDQGLQFLIQYYNGEERAKGNILERFSAQQFPDLHSELNLSSLELGDSALYFCASSPLEGGLETQYFGPGTRLLVL.

The chain joins TRBV5-6 to TRBJ1-2, with D unresolved. Trimming pared 3 bases from V and 4 bases from J, leaving 16 bases between. CDR3 length equals 15 residues. CDR1 is SGHDT and CDR2 is YYEEEE in the germline V gene. CDR3 residues: CASSSPLGRTYGYTF. The CDR3 DNA sequence: TGTGCCAGCAGCTCACCCCTTGGGCGGACCTATGGCTACACCTTC.

The chain has TRBV4-2 and TRBJ2-2; D is unclear. Trimming cost V 0 bases and J 7 bases, with 12 bases left between them. The CDR3 has 15 residues. Per germline, CDR1 LGHNA and CDR2 YNFKEQ. The CDR3 spells CASSQDPVVIGELFF. The CDR3 DNA is TGTGCCAGCAGCCAAGATCCCGTAGTAATCGGGGAGCTGTTTTTT.

CDR3 DNA sequence: TGTGCCACCAGCAGATGGAACACTGAAGCTTTCTTT. Translation gives CATSRWNTEAFF. The gene calls are TRBV15 and TRBJ1-1; D is unresolved. The CDR3 covers 12 residues. Germline lookup yields CDR1 LNHNV and CDR2 YYDKDF (reference sequence). The ends were cut back, 2 bases at V and 1 base at J, with 2 bases in the middle.